A selection of T cell receptor beta chains follows, all from one sample in a study of cytomegalovirus exposure and HLA in healthy donors. The repertoire was sequenced with immunoSEQ multiplex PCR; TCRdb's copy has only in-frame clones and lacks some. The sample includes approximately 100,000 clones, 65% to 75% of them seen just once. Sequencing used PBMCs. The receptor set was obtained from a woman in her thirties or forties in good health and CMV-seronegative. The CDR3 runs from the conserved cysteine through the conserved F or W. Each record gives: V gene, CDR3 length, D gene, J gene, CDR3 DNA, CDR3 protein. D genes are given only for firm matches.

V: TRBV28
length: 15
D: -
J: TRBJ1-3
DNA: TGTGCCAGCACCCTAAGGGGGAGCTCTGGAAACACCATATATTTT
CDR3: CASTLRGSSGNTIYF

V: TRBV13
length: 15
D: -
J: TRBJ2-7
DNA: TGTGCCAGCAGCTATACGGAGACAGCTTACTACGAGCGGTACTTC
CDR3: CASSYTETAYYERYF

V: TRBV30
length: 13
D: TRBD1
J: TRBJ2-7
DNA: TGTGCCTGGGGAGGGACAGGGAATAACGAGCAGTACTTC
CDR3: CAWGGTGNNEQYF

V: TRBV10-1
length: 15
D: TRBD1
J: TRBJ2-6
DNA: TGCGCCAGCAGTGTACCAGGGGGCAAACCCAACGTCCTGACTTTC
CDR3: CASSVPGGKPNVLTF

V: TRBV5-1
length: 16
D: -
J: TRBJ2-3
DNA: TGCGCCAGCAGCTTGGCCGGGGGAGTAAGAACAGATACGCAGTATTTT
CDR3: CASSLAGGVRTDTQYF

V: TRBV7-2
length: 14
D: -
J: TRBJ2-2
DNA: TGTGCCAGCAGCCATAGGGGGAACACCGGGGAGCTGTTTTTT
CDR3: CASSHRGNTGELFF

V: TRBV28
length: 16
D: -
J: TRBJ1-4
DNA: TGTGCCAGCAGTCGAATCAGTGTCAGGGTGTATGAAAAACTGTTTTTT
CDR3: CASSRISVRVYEKLFF

V: TRBV2
length: 12
D: TRBD2
J: TRBJ2-3
DNA: TGTGCCAGCAGCGTGACTAGCGGGCAGCAGTATTTT
CDR3: CASSVTSGQQYF

V: TRBV9
length: 13
D: -
J: TRBJ2-5
DNA: TGTGCCAGCAGCGTAGCCGGGTTTGAGACCCAGTACTTC
CDR3: CASSVAGFETQYF

V: TRBV7-9
length: 14
D: -
J: TRBJ2-3
DNA: TGTTCCAGCCACTGGGGGGGCTCAGGAGATACGCAGTATTTT
CDR3: CSSHWGGSGDTQYF

V: TRBV30
length: 14
D: -
J: TRBJ1-1
DNA: TGTGCCTGGAGTGTACTGGACAGCAGGTCTGAAGCTTTCTTT
CDR3: CAWSVLDSRSEAFF

V: TRBV7-9
length: 15
D: -
J: TRBJ1-4
DNA: TGTGCCAGCAGCTTAGTAGGGGATCCTAATGAAAAACTGTTTTTT
CDR3: CASSLVGDPNEKLFF

V: TRBV4-2
length: 15
D: TRBD2
J: TRBJ2-3
DNA: TGTGCCAGCAGCATGGGACTAGCGGTCTCAGATACGCAGTATTTT
CDR3: CASSMGLAVSDTQYF

V: TRBV5-6
length: 15
D: TRBD2
J: TRBJ2-5
DNA: TGTGCCAGCAGCTTGAGGCTAGCGGGGAAAGAGACCCAGTACTTC
CDR3: CASSLRLAGKETQYF

V: TRBV29-1
length: 10
D: -
J: TRBJ2-7
DNA: TGCAACGTTGATGCGGGTGAGCAGTACTTC
CDR3: CNVDAGEQYF

V: TRBV30
length: 13
D: TRBD2
J: TRBJ2-5
DNA: TGTGCCTGGAGTTCGAAGCGGGGAGAGACCCAGTACTTC
CDR3: CAWSSKRGETQYF

V: TRBV28
length: 12
D: -
J: TRBJ2-5
DNA: TGTGCCAGCAGTTTCCGGCAAGAGACCCAGTACTTC
CDR3: CASSFRQETQYF

V: TRBV11-2
length: 12
D: -
J: TRBJ2-3
DNA: TGTGCCAGCAGCTCTTCTATCGATACGCAGTATTTT
CDR3: CASSSSIDTQYF